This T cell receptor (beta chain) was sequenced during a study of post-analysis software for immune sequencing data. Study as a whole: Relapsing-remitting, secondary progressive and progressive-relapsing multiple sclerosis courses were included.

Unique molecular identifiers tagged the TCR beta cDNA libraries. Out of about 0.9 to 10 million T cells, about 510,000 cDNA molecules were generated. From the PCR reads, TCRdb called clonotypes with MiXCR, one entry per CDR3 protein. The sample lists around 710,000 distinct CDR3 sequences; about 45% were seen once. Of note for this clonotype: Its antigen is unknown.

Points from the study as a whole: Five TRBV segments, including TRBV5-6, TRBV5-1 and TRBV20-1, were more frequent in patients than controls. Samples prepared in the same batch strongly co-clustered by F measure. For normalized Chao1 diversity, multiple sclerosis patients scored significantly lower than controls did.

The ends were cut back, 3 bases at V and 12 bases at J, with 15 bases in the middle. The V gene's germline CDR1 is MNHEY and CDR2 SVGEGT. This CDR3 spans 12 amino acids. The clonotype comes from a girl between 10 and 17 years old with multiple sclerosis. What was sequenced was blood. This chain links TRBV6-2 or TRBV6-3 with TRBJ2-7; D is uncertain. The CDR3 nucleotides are TGTGCCAGCAGTTATCAGTCTAGTGAGGCGTACTTC. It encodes CASSYQSSEAYF.